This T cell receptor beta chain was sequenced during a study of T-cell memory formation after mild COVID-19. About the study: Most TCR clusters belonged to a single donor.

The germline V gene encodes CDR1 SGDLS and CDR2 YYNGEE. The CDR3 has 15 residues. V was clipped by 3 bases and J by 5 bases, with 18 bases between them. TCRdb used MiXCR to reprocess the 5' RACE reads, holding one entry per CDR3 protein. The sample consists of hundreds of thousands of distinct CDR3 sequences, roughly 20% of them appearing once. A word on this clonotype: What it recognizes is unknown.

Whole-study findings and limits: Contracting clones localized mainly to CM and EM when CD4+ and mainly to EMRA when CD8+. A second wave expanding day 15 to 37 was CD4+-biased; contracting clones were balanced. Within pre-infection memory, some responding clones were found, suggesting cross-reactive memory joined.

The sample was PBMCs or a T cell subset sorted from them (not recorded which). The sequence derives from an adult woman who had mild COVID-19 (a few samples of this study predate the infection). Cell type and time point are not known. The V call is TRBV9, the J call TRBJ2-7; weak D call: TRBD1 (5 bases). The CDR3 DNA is TGTGCCAGCAGCGAGGGGCTCACAGTTACCGACGAGCAGTACTTC. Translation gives CASSEGLTVTDEQYF.